The TCR beta chain described here comes from a study of cytomegalovirus exposure and HLA in healthy donors. General study findings and limits: Within an earlier analysis, most TCR beta V segments proved productive either about 87% or about 30% of the time.

Details on this clone: Its antigen is as yet unknown.

V was clipped by 0 bases and J by 5 bases, with 8 bases between them. The CDR3 sequence is 15 residues long. Germline values: CDR1 MNHNS, CDR2 SASEGT. The PCR contained 60 Vbeta and 13 Jbeta primers. Repertoires were generated with immunoSEQ multiplex PCR, while TCRdb's copy carries only in-frame clones and drops some. The sample has about 140,000 clones, 75% seen once; the top ten hold about 11%. Healthy bone marrow donors made up the donor group. Sequenced sample: PBMCs. This TCR came from a man in his late teens or twenties in good health and CMV-seropositive. The chain carries TRBV6-1 and TRBJ1-6, with D uncertain. The CDR3: CASSEARLDNSPLHF. CDR3 sequence (DNA): TGTGCCAGCAGTGAAGCGCGGCTGGATAATTCACCCCTCCACTTT.